This T cell receptor beta chain appears in the sequencing data of a study of lymphopenia after photon versus proton radiotherapy. Sequenced by immunoSEQ multiplex PCR; TCRdb stores in-frame clones only, minus some. The table has approximately 47,000 clones, 85% seen once; the top ten hold 2.2%. Study results and caveats: Survival link was tested only in deceased patients; proton benefit remains a possibility. Under photons, naive T cells and diversity fell while effector/memory populations rose.

Worth noting for this clone: Its antigen is currently unknown.

The germline gives CDR1 LGHNA, CDR2 YNFKEQ. There are 18 residues in the CDR3. V dropped 0 bases and J dropped 4 bases, with 22 bases sitting between them. This TCR was sampled from a man between 40 and 49 years old with gastric cancer. The genes are TRBV4-2 and TRBJ2-7, with D maybe TRBD2 (7 bases). Material: peripheral blood, obtained from a patient treated with photon-based radiotherapy. CDR3 protein: CASSQDWNLAQGGYEQYF. The CDR3 bases are TGTGCCAGCAGCCAAGATTGGAATCTGGCACAGGGAGGGTACGAGCAGTACTTC.